The 8 T cell receptor beta chains in this list originate from one sample, sequenced in a study of CD8 T cells in ankylosing spondylitis. Via MiXCR, TCRdb re-called the 5' RACE reads, giving one row per CDR3 protein. Here the sample spans more than 150,000 distinct CDR3 sequences, roughly 18% being singletons. The sequencing sample was made of blood, either unsorted or a sorted T cell fraction (not recorded which). Source of these receptors: a male donor aged 10 to 30 with ankylosing spondylitis or in good health (not recorded which).

This clonotype has at least ten counts. The chain is built from TRBV4-3 and TRBJ2-1; 10 positions match TRBD2. V lost 1 base to trimming and J lost 7 bases; unmatched junction nucleotides: 4. CDR1 and CDR2 from the germline V gene are LGHNA and YSLEER. This CDR3 is 15 amino acids long. The CDR3 loop reads CASSQVLLAGNEQFF. The CDR3 nucleotides read TGCGCCAGCAGCCAAGTTCTACTAGCGGGAAATGAGCAGTTCTTC.

A few counts support this clonotype. CDR3 loop: CASSLGRTSGGPANTGELFF. CDR3 nucleotide sequence: TGTGCCAGCAGCTTAGGCCGGACTAGCGGAGGCCCTGCGAACACCGGGGAGCTGTTTTTT. This sequence joins TRBV7-9 and TRBJ2-2; 10 nucleotides line up with TRBD2. The germline V gene has CDR1 SEHNR and CDR2 FQNEAQ (reference sequence). This CDR3 is built from 20 residues. J lost 0 bases, V lost 1 base, and 11 bases had no gene match. Variable domain in full (rest from reference TRBV7-9 and TRBJ2-2): DTGVSQNPRHKITKRGQNVTFRCDPISEHNRLYWYRQTLGQGPEFLTYFQNEAQLEKSRLLSDRFSAERPKGSFSTLEIQRTEQGDSAMYLCASSLGRTSGGPANTGELFFGEGSRLTVL.

V and J are TRBV14 and TRBJ2-5; D call uncertain. Germline loops: CDR1 SGHDN, CDR2 FVKESK. The CDR3 is 12 amino acids. Trimming cost V 4 bases and J 4 bases, with 7 bases left between them. The CDR3: CASSRTIETQYF. DNA for the CDR3: TGTGCCAGCAGCCGCACCATAGAGACCCAGTACTTC.

This sequence joins TRBV3-1 and TRBJ2-1, with 9 bases fitting TRBD2. The trim removed 3 bases at V and 10 bases at J, leaving 10 bases unmatched. This CDR3 spans 15 amino acids. Germline V gives CDR1 LGHDT, CDR2 YNNKEL (reference sequence). The CDR3 DNA reads as TGTGCCAGCAGCCATGGCGGGAGGGCTTTTGGAGAGCAGTTCTTC. It translates to CASSHGGRAFGEQFF.

This clonotype was counted ten times or more. The chain carries TRBV15 and TRBJ2-1; a possible D gene is TRBD2 (6 bases). The V end was cut by 1 base, the J end by 7 bases, with 11 bases between. Germline CDR1 is LNHNV and CDR2 is YYDKDF (reference sequence). CDR3 size: 14 residues. CDR3 coding DNA: TGTGCCACCAGCAGAGGACTAGGGAAGAATGAGCAGTTCTTC. Its protein is CATSRGLGKNEQFF. The complete variable domain, with remaining parts taken from reference TRBV15 and TRBJ2-1, reads DAMVIQNPRYQVTQFGKPVTLSCSQTLNHNVMYWYQQKSSQAPKLLFHYYDKDFNNEADTPDNFQSRRPNTSFCFLDIRSPGLGDTAMYLCATSRGLGKNEQFFGPGTRLTVL.

This clonotype was seen at least ten times. CDR3 sequence: CASSFAGESGSYEQYF. The DNA of the CDR3 is TGTGCCAGCAGTTTTGCCGGGGAGAGCGGGTCCTACGAGCAGTACTTC. This chain uses TRBV12-3 or TRBV12-4 with TRBJ2-7, with D possibly matching TRBD2 (6 bases). The CDR3 is 16 amino acids. V was clipped by 3 bases and J by 1 base, with 16 bases between them.

V usage is TRBV6-4 and J usage is TRBJ2-1; 12 positions match TRBD2. V was pared by 6 bases and J by 9 bases, with 9 bases of the junction left unmatched. CDR1 is MRHNA and CDR2 is SNTAGT in the germline V gene. This CDR3 is 15 amino acids long. CDR3 in amino acids: CASRETSGSVVEQFF. The CDR3 coding sequence is TGTGCCAGCAGAGAGACTAGCGGGAGTGTGGTTGAGCAGTTCTTC.

This clonotype was detected many times. V gene TRBV20-1 combines with J gene TRBJ1-6, with D maybe TRBD1 (5 bases). V lost 2 bases and J lost 8, with 10 bases in between. This CDR3 is built from 13 residues. From germline, CDR1 is DFQATT and CDR2 SNEGSKA (reference sequence). The CDR3 reads CSARLVGDSPLHF. The CDR3 DNA sequence: TGCAGTGCTAGATTAGTAGGGGATTCACCCCTCCACTTT.